The sequence of this T cell receptor beta chain was determined in a study of blood T cell repertoires in COVID-19. Looking at the study overall: The samples span acute and convalescent COVID-19 from the United States, Italy and Spain.

TCRdb keeps only in-frame clones here, not all; method: immunoSEQ multiplex PCR. Among approximately 35,000 clones, about 87% were seen once, and the ten largest hold about 14%. The germline V gene encodes CDR1 LGHDT and CDR2 YNNKEL (reference sequence). With 0 bases clipped from V and 0 bases from J, the junction kept 7 bases outside the gene matches. There are 18 residues in the CDR3. Sequences were obtained from peripheral blood. This TCR was recovered from a man aged 55 to 70 with active COVID-19. The rearrangement joins TRBV3-1 (or the pseudogene TRBV3-2) to TRBJ2-1; 8 nucleotides align to TRBD2. CDR3 DNA: TGTGCCAGCAGCCAAGAGGGCTACCGGGAGGGCTCCTACAATGAGCAGTTCTTC. It specifies CASSQEGYREGSYNEQFF.